The table lists the clone carrying this T cell receptor beta chain with many counts. Antigen specificity is unknown. For bulk TCR libraries, previously described methods and listed TCR primers were used. Each CDR3 protein gets one entry after TCRdb re-called the PCR reads with MiXCR. The repertoire consists of roughly 630,000 distinct CDR3 sequences, with roughly 23% occurring once and the leading ten covering roughly 0.83%. The entry originates in a study of molecular identifiers for immune sequencing clone quantification. General study results and limits: Jurkat TCR RNA from one cell was spiked into about a million naive cells, and it was reportedly detectable there. Clones exceeding 20 RNA copies carried over 99% of effector molecules but under 1% of naive-cell molecules.

Per the germline V gene, CDR1 is SGDLS and CDR2 is YYNGEE. The CDR3 sequence is 15 residues long. V lost 2 bases, J lost 1 base, and 12 bases lay in between. The chain couples TRBV9 to TRBJ2-5; maybe TRBD2 (6 bases). This clonotype was obtained from a human donor in good health. Some libraries in this study had Jurkat cell RNA spiked in. What was sequenced was naive CD8+ T cells from blood, with Jurkat cell RNA spiked in. Subset described: FACS-sorted CD8+CD4-CCR7+CD45RA+ naive T cells. The CDR3 loop is CASSVGGALQETQYF. The CDR3 DNA sequence: TGTGCCAGCAGCGTGGGCGGGGCTCTCCAAGAGACCCAGTACTTC.